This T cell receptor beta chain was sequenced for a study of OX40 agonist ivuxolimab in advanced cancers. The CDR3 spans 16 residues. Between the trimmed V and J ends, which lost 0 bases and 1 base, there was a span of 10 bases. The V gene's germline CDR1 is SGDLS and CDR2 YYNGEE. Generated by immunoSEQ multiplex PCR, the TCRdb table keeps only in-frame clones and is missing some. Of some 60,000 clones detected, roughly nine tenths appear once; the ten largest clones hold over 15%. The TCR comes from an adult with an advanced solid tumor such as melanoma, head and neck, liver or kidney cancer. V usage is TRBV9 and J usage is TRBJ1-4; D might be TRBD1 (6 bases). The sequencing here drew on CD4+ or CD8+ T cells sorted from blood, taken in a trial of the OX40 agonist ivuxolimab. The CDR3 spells CASSVEAGETNEKLFF. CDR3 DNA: TGTGCCAGCAGCGTAGAGGCAGGGGAAACTAATGAAAAACTGTTTTTT.